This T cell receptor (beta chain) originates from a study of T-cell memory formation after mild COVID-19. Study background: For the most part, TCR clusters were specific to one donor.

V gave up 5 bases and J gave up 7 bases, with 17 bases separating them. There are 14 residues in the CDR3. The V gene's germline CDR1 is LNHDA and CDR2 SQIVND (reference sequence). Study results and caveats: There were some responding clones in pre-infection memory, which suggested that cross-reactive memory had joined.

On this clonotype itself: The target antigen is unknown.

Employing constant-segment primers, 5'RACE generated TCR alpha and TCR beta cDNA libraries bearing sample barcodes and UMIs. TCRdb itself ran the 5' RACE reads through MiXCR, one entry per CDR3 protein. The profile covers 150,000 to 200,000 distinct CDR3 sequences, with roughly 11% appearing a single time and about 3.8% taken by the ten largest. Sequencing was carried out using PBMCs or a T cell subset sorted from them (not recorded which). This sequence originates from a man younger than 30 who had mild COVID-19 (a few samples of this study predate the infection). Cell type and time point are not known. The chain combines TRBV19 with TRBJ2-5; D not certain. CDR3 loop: CASSLSRVTATQYF. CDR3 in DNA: TGTGCCAGTAGTCTTAGCCGGGTGACCGCGACCCAGTACTTC.